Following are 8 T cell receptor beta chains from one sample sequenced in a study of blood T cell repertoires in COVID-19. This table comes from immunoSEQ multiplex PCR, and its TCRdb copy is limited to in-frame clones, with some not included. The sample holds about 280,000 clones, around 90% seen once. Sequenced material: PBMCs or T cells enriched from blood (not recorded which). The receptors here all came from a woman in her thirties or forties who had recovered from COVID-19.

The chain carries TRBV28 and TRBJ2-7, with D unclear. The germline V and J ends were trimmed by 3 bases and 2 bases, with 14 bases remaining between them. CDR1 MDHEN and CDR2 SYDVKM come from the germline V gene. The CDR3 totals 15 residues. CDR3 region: CASSLIARTPYEQYF. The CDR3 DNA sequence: TGTGCCAGCAGTTTGATAGCCCGAACGCCCTACGAGCAGTACTTC.

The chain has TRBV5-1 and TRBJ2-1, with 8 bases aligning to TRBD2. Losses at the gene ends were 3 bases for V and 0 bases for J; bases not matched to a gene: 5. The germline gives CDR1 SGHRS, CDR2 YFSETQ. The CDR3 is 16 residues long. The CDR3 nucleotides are TGCGCCAGCAGCTACCTAGCGGGTGACTCCTACAATGAGCAGTTCTTC. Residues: CASSYLAGDSYNEQFF. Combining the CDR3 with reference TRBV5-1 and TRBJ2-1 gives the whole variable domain KAGVTQTPRYLIKTRGQQVTLSCSPISGHRSVSWYQQTPGQGLQFLFEYFSETQRNKGNFPGRFSGRQFSNSRSEMNVSTLELGDSALYLCASSYLAGDSYNEQFFGPGTRLTVL.

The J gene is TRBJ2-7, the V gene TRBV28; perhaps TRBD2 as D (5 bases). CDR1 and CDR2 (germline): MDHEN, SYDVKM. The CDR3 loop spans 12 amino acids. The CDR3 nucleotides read TGTGCAGCGGAGGACGGATTCTACGAGCAGTACTTC. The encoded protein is CAAEDGFYEQYF.

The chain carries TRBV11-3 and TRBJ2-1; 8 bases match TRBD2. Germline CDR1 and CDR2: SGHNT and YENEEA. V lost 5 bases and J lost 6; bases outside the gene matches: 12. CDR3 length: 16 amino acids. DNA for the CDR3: TGTGCCAGCAGCCCCATCAGCGGGAGTGGGGCCAATGAGCAGTTCTTC. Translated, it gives CASSPISGSGANEQFF.

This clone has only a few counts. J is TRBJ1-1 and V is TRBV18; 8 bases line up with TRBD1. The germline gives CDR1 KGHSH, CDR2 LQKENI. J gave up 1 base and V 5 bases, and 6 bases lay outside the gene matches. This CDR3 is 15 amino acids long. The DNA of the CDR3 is TGTGCCAGCTCAACCCGGACAGGGAGGAACACTGAAGCTTTCTTT. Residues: CASSTRTGRNTEAFF.

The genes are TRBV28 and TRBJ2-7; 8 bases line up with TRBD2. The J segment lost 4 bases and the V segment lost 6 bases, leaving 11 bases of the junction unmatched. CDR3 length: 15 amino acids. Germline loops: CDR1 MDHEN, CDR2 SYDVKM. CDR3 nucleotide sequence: TGTGCCAGCAGCCCATCAATAGCGGGATCTTACGAGCAGTACTTC. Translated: CASSPSIAGSYEQYF.

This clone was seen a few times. The CDR3 coding sequence is TGTGCCAGCAGCCCCTGGACTAGCGGCGACTACGAGCAGTACTTC. Residues: CASSPWTSGDYEQYF. J is TRBJ2-7 and V is TRBV7-2; TRBD2 matches 10 bases. The germline gives CDR1 SGHTA, CDR2 FQGNSA. The CDR3 covers 15 residues. The J segment lost 3 bases and the V segment lost 5 bases, leaving 7 bases of the junction unmatched.

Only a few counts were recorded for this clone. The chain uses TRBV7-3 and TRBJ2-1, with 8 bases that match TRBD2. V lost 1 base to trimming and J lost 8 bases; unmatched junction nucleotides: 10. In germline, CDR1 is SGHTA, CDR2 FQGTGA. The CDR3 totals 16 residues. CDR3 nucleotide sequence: TGTGCCAGCAGCTTAAGCTCGGTTAGCGGGATTGATGAGCAGTTCTTC. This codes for CASSLSSVSGIDEQFF.